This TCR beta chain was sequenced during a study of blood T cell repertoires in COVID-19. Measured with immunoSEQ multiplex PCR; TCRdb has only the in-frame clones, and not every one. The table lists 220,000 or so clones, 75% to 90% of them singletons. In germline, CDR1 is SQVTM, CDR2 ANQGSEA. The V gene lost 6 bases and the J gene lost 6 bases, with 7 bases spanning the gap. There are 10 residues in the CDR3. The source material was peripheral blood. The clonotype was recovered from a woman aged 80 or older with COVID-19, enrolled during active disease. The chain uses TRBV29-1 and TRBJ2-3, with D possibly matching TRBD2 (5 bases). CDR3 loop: CSVERDTQYF. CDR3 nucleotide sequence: TGCAGCGTGGAGCGGGATACGCAGTATTTT.